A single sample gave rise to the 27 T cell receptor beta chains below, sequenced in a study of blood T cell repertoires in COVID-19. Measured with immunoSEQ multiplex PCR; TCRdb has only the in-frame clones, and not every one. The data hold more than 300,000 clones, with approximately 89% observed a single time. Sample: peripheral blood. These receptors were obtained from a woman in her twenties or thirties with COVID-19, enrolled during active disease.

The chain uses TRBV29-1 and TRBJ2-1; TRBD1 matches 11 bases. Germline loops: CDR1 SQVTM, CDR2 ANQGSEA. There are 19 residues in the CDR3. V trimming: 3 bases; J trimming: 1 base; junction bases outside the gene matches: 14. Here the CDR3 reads CSVEVDRGLPWGSYNEQFF. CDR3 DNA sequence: TGCAGCGTTGAGGTGGACAGGGGGCTTCCCTGGGGTTCCTACAATGAGCAGTTCTTC.

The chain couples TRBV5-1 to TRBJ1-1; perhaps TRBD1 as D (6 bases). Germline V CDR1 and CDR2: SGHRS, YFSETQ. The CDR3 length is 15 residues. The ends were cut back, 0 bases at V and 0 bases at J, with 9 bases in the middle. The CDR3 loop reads CASSLGTGLNTEAFF. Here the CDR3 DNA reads TGCGCCAGCAGCTTGGGTACAGGGTTGAACACTGAAGCTTTCTTT.

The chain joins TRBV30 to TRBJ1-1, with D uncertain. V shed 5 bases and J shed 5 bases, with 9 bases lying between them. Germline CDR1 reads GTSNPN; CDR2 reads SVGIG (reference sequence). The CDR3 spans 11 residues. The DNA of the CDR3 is TGTGCCTGGGAGGCGGTTACTGAAGCTTTCTTT. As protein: CAWEAVTEAFF.

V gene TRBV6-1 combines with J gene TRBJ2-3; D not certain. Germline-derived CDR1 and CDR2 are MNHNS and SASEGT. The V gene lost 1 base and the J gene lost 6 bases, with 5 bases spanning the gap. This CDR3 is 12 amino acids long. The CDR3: CASSEGRDTQYF. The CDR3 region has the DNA TGTGCCAGCAGTGAAGGCCGGGATACGCAGTATTTT.

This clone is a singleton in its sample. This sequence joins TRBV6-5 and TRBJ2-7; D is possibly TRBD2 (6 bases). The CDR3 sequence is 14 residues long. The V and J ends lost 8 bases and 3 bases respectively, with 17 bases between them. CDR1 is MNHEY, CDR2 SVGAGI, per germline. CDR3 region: CASCLGPGDYEQYF. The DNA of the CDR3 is TGTGCCAGCTGTCTGGGGCCGGGGGACTACGAGCAGTACTTC.

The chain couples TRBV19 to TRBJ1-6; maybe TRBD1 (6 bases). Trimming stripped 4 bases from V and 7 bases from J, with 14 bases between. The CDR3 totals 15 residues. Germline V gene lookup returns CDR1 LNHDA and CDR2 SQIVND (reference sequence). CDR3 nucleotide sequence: TGTGCCAGTAGTACGTCCAGGGGAAAAAATTCACCCCTCCACTTT. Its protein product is CASSTSRGKNSPLHF.

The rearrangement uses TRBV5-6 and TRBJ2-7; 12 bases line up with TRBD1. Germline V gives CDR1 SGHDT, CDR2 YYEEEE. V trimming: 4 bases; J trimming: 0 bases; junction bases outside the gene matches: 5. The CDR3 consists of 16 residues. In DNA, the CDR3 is TGTGCCAGCAGCCGAGGGACAGGGGGCGCCTCCTACGAGCAGTACTTC. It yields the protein CASSRGTGGASYEQYF.

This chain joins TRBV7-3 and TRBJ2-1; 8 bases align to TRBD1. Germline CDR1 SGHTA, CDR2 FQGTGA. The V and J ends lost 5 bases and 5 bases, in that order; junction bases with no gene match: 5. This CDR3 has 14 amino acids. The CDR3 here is CASSLQGQDNEQFF. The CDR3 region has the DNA TGTGCCAGCAGCCTCCAGGGACAGGACAATGAGCAGTTCTTC.

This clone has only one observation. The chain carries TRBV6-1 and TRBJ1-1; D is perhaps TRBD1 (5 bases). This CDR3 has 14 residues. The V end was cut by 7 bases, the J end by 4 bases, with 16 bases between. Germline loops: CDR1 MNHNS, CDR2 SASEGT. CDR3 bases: TGTGCCAGCACAAACCCGGGACTCTCCACTGAAGCTTTCTTT. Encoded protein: CASTNPGLSTEAFF.

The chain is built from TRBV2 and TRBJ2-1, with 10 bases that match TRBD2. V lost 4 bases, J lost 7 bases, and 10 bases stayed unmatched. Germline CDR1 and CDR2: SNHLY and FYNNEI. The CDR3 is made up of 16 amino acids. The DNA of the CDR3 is TGTGCCAGCAGTGGTACCCCTAGCGGGAGTAAGAATGAGCAGTTCTTC. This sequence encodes CASSGTPSGSKNEQFF.

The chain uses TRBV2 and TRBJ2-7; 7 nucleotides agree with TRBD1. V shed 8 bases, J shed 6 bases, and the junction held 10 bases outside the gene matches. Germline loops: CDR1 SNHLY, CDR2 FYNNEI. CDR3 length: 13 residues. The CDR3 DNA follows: TGTGCCAGCTCACGACAGGGTGTAGGCGAGCAGTACTTC. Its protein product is CASSRQGVGEQYF.

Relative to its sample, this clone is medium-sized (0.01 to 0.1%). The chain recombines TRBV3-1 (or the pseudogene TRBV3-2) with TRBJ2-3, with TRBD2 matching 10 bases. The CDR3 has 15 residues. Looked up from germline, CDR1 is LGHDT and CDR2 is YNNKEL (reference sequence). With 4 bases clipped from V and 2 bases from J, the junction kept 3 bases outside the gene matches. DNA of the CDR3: TGTGCCAGCAGCCGTGGACTAGCGGTCACAGATACGCAGTATTTT. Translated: CASSRGLAVTDTQYF.

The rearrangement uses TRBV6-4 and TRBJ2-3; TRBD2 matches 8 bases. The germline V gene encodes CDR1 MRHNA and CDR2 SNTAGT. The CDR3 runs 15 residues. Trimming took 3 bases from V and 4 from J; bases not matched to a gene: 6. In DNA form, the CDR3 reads TGTGCCAGCAGTGAGGCTAGCGGGTCTGCAGATACGCAGTATTTT. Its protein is CASSEASGSADTQYF.

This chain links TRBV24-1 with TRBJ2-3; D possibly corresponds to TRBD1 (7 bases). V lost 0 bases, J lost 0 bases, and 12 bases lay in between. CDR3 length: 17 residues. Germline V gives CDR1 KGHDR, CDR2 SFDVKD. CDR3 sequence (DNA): TGTGCCACCAGTGATTTGAAACAGGGGACTAGCACAGATACGCAGTATTTT. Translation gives CATSDLKQGTSTDTQYF.

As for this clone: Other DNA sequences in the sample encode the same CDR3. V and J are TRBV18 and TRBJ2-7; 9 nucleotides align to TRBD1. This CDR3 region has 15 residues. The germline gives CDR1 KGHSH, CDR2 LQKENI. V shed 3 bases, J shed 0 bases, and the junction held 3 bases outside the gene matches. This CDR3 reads CASSPGQGLSYEQYF. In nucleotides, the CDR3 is TGTGCCAGCTCACCGGGACAGGGCCTCTCCTACGAGCAGTACTTC. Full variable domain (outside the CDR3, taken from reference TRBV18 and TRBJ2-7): NAGVMQNPRHLVRRRGQEARLRCSPMKGHSHVYWYRQLPEEGLKFMVYLQKENIIDESGMPKERFSAEFPKEGPSILRIQQVVRGDSAAYFCASSPGQGLSYEQYFGPGTRLTVT.

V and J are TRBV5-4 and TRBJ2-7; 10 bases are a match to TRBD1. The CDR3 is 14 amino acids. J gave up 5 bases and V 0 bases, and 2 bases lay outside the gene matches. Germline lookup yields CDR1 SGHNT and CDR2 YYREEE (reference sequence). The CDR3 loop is CASSLGTGGDEQYF. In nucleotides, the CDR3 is TGTGCCAGCAGCTTGGGGACAGGGGGAGACGAGCAGTACTTC.

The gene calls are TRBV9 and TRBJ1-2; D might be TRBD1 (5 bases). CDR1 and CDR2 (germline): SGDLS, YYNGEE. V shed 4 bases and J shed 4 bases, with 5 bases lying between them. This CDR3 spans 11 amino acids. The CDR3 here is CASSQGYGYTF. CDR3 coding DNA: TGTGCCAGCAGCCAGGGCTATGGCTACACCTTC.

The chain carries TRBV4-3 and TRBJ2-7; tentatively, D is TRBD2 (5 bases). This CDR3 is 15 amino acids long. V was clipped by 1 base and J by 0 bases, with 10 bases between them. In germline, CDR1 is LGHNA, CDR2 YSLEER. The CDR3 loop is CASSQGTYSSYEQYF. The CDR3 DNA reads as TGCGCCAGCAGCCAAGGGACTTATAGCTCCTACGAGCAGTACTTC.

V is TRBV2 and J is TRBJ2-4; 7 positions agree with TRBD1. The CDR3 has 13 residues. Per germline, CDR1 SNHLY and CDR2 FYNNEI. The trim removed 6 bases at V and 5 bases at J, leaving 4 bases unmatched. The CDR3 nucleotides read TGTGCCAGCAGAGGACAGGAAGAAAACATTCAGTACTTC. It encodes CASRGQEENIQYF. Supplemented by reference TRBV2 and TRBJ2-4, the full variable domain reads EPEVTQTPSHQVTQMGQEVILRCVPISNHLYFYWYRQILGQKVEFLVSFYNNEISEKSEIFDDQFSVERPDGSNFTLKIRSTKLEDSAMYFCASRGQEENIQYFGAGTRLSVL.

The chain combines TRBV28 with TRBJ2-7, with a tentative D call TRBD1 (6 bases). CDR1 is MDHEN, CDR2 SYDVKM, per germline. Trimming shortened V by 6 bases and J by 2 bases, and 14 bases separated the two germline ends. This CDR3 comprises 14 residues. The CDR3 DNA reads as TGTGCCAGCAGCACTGGACAGCAACCCTACGAGCAGTACTTC. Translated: CASSTGQQPYEQYF.

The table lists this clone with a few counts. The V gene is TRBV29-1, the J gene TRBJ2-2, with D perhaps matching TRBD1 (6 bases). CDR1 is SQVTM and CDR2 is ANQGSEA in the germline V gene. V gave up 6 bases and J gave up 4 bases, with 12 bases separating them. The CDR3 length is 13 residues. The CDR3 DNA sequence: TGCAGCGTGACCGGGACAACCACCGGGGAGCTGTTTTTT. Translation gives CSVTGTTTGELFF.

The CDR3 spells CAWRGIRDRGLNEQFF. The CDR3 DNA is TGTGCCTGGAGGGGGATCCGGGACAGGGGGCTCAATGAGCAGTTCTTC. This chain joins TRBV30 and TRBJ2-1; 12 nucleotides align to TRBD1. The CDR3 covers 16 residues. CDR1 is GTSNPN and CDR2 is SVGIG in the germline V gene (reference sequence). V gave up 3 bases and J gave up 6 bases; unmatched junction bases: 9. The full variable domain, its missing parts supplied by reference TRBV30 and TRBJ2-1, is SQTIHQWPATLVQPVGSPLSLECTVEGTSNPNLYWYRQAAGRGLQLLFYSVGIGQISSEVPQNLSASRPQDRQFILSSKKLLLSDSGFYLCAWRGIRDRGLNEQFFGPGTRLTVL.

The CDR3 reads CASQTGPGNQPQHF. CDR3 nucleotide sequence: TGTGCCTCGCAAACAGGGCCGGGGAATCAGCCCCAGCATTTT. The chain has TRBV30 and TRBJ1-5; possible D gene TRBD1, 6 bases. This CDR3 comprises 14 residues. Trimming cost V 7 bases and J 4 bases, with 17 bases left between them. In germline, CDR1 is GTSNPN, CDR2 SVGIG (reference sequence).

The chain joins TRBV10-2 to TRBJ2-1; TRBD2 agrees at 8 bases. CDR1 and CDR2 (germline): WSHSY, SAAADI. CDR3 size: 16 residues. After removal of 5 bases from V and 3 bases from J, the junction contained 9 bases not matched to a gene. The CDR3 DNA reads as TGCGCCAGCAGTAATGCCGGACTAGCATACTACAATGAGCAGTTCTTC. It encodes CASSNAGLAYYNEQFF.

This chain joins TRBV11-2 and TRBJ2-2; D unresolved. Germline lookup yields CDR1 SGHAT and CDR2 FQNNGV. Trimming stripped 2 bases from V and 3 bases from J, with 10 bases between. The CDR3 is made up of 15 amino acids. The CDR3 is CASSLWLDDTGELFF. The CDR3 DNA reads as TGTGCCAGCAGCTTATGGCTAGATGACACCGGGGAGCTGTTTTTT.

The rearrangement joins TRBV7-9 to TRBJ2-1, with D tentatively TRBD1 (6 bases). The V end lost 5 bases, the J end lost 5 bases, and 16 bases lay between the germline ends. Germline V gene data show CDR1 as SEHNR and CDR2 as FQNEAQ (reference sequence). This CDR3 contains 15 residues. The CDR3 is CASSPSGTTDNEQFF. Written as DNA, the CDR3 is TGTGCCAGCAGCCCTTCCGGGACAACTGACAATGAGCAGTTCTTC.

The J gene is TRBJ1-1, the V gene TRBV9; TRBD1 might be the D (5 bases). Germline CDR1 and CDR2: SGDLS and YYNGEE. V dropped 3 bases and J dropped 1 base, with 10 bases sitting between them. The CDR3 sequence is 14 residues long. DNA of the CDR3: TGTGCCAGCAGCGCGATGACAGCGAACACTGAAGCTTTCTTT. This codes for CASSAMTANTEAFF.